A single sample is the source of the 3 T cell receptor beta chains below, sequenced in a study of blood T cells in healthy people across ages. The use of a sample-barcoded 5' primer and a J-beta primer mix characterized a second PCR of about 6 to 11 cycles. Using its own MiXCR run on the 5' RACE reads, TCRdb lists one record per CDR3 protein. Of about 640,000 distinct CDR3 sequences in the sample, 58% were seen once. Material: blood. These receptors were collected from a man aged 55 to 70 in good health.

This clonotype turned up a few times. The chain joins TRBV2 to TRBJ1-1; D remains ambiguous. V was cut by 8 bases and J by 1 base, with 11 bases left in between. CDR1 and CDR2 from the germline V gene are SNHLY and FYNNEI. The length of the CDR3 is 13 residues. CDR3 protein: CASQFGKNTEAFF. The CDR3 DNA reads as TGTGCCAGCCAGTTCGGAAAGAACACTGAAGCTTTCTTT.

The V gene is TRBV4-1, the J gene TRBJ2-3; 8 bases are shared with TRBD2. Germline CDR1 is MGHRA and CDR2 is YSYEKL. This CDR3 region has 16 residues. Trimming cost V 4 bases and J 7 bases; bases outside gene matches: 13. CDR3 amino acids: CASSPRGGGGPNTQYF. In DNA form, the CDR3 reads TGCGCCAGCAGCCCCCGGGGTGGCGGGGGGCCCAATACGCAGTATTTT.

J is TRBJ2-4 and V is TRBV7-2, with D possibly TRBD2 on 6 matching bases. Gene TRBJ2-7 matches the end of the DNA better, so the J call may be wrong. The CDR3 extends over 15 amino acids. Germline CDR1 SGHTA, CDR2 FQGNSA. This CDR3 is CASSLARGRPYEQYF. The CDR3 coding sequence is TGTGCCAGCAGCTTAGCGCGGGGACGTCCCTACGAGCAGTACTTC.